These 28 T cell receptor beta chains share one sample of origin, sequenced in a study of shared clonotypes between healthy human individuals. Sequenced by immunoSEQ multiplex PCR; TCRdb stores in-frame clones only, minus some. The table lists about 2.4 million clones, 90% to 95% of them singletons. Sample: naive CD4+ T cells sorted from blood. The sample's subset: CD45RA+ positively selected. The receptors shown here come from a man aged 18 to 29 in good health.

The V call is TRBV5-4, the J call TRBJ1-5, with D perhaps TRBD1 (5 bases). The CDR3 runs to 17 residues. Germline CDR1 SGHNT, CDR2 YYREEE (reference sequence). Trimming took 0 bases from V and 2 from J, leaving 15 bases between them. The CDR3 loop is CASSLGPSRDGNQPQHF. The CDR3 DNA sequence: TGTGCCAGCAGCTTGGGCCCCTCCCGGGACGGCAATCAGCCCCAGCATTTT.

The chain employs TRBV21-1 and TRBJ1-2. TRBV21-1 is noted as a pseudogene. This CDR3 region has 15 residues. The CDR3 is CASISRTHPPYGYTF. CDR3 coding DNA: TGTGCCAGCATTTCTAGGACTCATCCCCCATATGGCTACACCTTC.

The CDR3 loop is CAWSRRGTDEQYF. The CDR3 DNA follows: TGTGCCTGGAGTCGTCGGGGTACGGACGAGCAGTACTTC. This chain uses TRBV30 with TRBJ2-7; TRBD2 might be the D (5 bases). Germline loops: CDR1 GTSNPN, CDR2 SVGIG (reference sequence). CDR3 size: 13 residues. Trimming shortened V by 2 bases and J by 5 bases, and 13 bases separated the two germline ends.

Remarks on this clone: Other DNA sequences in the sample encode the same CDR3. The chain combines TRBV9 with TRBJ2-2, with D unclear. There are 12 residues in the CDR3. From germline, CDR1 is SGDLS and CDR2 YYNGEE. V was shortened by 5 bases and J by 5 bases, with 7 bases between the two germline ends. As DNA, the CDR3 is TGTGCCAGCAGTGCGATAACCGGGGAGCTGTTTTTT. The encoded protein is CASSAITGELFF.

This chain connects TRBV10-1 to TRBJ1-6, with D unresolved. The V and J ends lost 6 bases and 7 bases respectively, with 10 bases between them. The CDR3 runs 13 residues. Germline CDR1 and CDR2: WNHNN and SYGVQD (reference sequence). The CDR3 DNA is TGCGCCAGCAGCGTGGACTTCAATTCACCCCTCCACTTT. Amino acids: CASSVDFNSPLHF.

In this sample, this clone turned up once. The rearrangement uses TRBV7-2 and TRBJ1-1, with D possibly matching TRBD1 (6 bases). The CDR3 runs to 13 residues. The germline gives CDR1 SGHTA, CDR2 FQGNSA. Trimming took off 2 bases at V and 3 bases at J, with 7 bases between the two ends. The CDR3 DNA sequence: TGTGCCAGCAGCTTAAGGGGGGACACTGAAGCTTTCTTT. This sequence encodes CASSLRGDTEAFF.

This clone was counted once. The CDR3 sequence is CASSYGGTAYEQYF. CDR3 coding DNA: TGTGCCAGCAGTTACGGCGGGACAGCCTACGAGCAGTACTTC. The chain is built from TRBV6-6 and TRBJ2-7; the D gene is possibly TRBD1 (7 bases). Trimming removed 2 bases at V and 2 bases at J, with 10 bases between. There are 14 residues in the CDR3. In germline, CDR1 is MNHNY, CDR2 SVGAGI (reference sequence).

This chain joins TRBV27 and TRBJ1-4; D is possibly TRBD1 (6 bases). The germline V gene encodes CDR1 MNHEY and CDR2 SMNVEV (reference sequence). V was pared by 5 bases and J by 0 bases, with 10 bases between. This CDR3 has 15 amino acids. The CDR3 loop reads CASSPRQATNEKLFF. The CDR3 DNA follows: TGTGCCAGCAGTCCGAGACAGGCAACTAATGAAAAACTGTTTTTT.

Here the CDR3 reads CASSSVAGRGGELFF. In DNA, the CDR3 is TGTGCCAGCAGCTCCGTAGCGGGGCGGGGCGGGGAGCTGTTTTTT. This rearrangement joins TRBV5-6 to TRBJ2-2; 8 bases fit TRBD2. The V gene end was trimmed by 3 bases and the J gene end by 7 bases; junction bases not matched to a gene: 8. The CDR3 is 15 residues long. Germline V gene data show CDR1 as SGHDT and CDR2 as YYEEEE.

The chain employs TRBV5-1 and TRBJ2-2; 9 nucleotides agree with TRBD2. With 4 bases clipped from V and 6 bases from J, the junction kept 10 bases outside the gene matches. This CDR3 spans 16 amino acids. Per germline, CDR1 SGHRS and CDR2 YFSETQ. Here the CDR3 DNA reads TGCGCCAGCAGCCTCAAAGCGGGAGGCGAATCCGGGGAGCTGTTTTTT. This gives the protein CASSLKAGGESGELFF.

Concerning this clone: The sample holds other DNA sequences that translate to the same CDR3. The CDR3 is CASSLPGTGTYEQYF. Here the CDR3 DNA reads TGTGCCAGCAGCTTGCCCGGGACAGGCACCTACGAGCAGTACTTC. The V and J genes are TRBV5-6 and TRBJ2-7, with TRBD1 matching 8 bases. CDR3 length equals 15 residues. The J segment lost 2 bases and the V segment lost 1 base, leaving 5 bases of the junction unmatched. Germline values: CDR1 SGHDT, CDR2 YYEEEE.

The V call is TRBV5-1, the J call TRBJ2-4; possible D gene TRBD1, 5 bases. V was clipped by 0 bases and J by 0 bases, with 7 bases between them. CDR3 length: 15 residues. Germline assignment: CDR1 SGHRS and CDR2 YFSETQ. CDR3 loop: CASSLEGIAKNIQYF. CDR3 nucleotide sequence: TGCGCCAGCAGCTTGGAGGGGATAGCCAAAAACATTCAGTACTTC.

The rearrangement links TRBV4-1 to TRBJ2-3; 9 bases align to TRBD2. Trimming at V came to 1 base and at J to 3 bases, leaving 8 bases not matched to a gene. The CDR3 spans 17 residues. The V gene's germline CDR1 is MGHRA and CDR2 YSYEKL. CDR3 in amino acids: CASSQGSGTSLTDTQYF. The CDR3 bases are TGCGCCAGCAGCCAAGGTTCCGGGACTAGCTTGACAGATACGCAGTATTTT.

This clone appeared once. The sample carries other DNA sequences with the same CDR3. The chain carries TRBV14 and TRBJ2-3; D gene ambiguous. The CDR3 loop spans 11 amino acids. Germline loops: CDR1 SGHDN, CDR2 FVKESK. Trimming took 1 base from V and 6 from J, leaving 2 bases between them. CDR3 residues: CASSQADTQYF. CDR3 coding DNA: TGTGCCAGCAGCCAAGCTGATACGCAGTATTTT.

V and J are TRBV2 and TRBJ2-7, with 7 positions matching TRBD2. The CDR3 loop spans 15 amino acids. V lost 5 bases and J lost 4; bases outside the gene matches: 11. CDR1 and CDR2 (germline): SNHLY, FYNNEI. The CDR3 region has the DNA TGTGCCAGCAGTAGGACGGGACTATCTAGGTACGAGCAGTACTTC. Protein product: CASSRTGLSRYEQYF.

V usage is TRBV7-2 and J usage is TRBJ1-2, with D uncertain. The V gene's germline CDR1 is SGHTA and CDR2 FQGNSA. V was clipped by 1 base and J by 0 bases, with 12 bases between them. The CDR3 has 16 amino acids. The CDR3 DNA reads TGTGCCAGCAGCTTAGATCGTGGCAGTACTAACTATGGCTACACCTTC. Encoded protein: CASSLDRGSTNYGYTF. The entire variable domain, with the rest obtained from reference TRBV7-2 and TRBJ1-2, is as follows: GAGVSQSPSNKVTEKGKDVELRCDPISGHTALYWYRQSLGQGLEFLIYFQGNSAPDKSGLPSDRFSAERTGGSVSTLTIQRTQQEDSAVYLCASSLDRGSTNYGYTFGSGTRLTVV.

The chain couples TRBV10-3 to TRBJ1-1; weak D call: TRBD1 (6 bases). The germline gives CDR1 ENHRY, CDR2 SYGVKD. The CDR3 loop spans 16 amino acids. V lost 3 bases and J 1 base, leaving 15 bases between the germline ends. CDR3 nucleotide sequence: TGTGCCATCAGTGACCAACCGGGACATGCGAACACTGAAGCTTTCTTT. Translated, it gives CAISDQPGHANTEAFF.

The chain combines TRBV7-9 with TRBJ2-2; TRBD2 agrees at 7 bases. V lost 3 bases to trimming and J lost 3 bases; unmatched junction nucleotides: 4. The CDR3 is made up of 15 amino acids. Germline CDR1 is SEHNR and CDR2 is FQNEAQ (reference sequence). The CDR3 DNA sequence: TGTGCCAGCAGCTTTTCGGGAGGTCACACCGGGGAGCTGTTTTTT. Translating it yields CASSFSGGHTGELFF.

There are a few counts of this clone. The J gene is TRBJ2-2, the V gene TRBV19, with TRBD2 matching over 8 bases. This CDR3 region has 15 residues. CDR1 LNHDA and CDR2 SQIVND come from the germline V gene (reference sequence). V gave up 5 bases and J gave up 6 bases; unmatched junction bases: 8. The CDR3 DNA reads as TGTGCCAGTAGTGCGTGGGCGGGAGGCCCCGGGGAGCTGTTTTTT. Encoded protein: CASSAWAGGPGELFF.

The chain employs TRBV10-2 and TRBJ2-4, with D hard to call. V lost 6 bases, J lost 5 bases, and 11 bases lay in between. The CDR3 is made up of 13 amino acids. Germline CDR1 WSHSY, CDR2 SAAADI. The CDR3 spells CASRSVRENIQYF. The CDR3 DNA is TGCGCCAGCAGAAGCGTACGGGAAAACATTCAGTACTTC.

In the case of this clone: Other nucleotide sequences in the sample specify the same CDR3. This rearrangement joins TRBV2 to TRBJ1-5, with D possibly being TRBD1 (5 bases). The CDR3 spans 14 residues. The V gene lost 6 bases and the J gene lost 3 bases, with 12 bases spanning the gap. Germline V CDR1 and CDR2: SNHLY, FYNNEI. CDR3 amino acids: CASSGGTDNQPQHF. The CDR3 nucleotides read TGTGCCAGCAGCGGCGGGACGGACAATCAGCCCCAGCATTTT.

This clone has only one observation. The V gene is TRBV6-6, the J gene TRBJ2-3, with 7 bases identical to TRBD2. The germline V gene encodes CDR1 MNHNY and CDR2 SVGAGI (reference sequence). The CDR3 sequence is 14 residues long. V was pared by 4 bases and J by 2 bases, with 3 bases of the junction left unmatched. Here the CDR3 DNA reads TGTGCCAGCAGTTGGGGGAGGGTCACAGATACGCAGTATTTT. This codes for CASSWGRVTDTQYF.

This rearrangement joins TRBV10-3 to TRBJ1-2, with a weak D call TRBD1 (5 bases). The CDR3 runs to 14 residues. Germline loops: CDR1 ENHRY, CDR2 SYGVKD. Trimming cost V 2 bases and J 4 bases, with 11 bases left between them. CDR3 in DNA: TGTGCCATCAGTGAGGGGGGAGGAAGCTATGGCTACACCTTC. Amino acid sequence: CAISEGGGSYGYTF.

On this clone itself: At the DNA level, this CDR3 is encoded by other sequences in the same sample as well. The CDR3 nucleotides read TGTGCCAGTAGGGTATCTGGGGCCAACGTCCTGACTTTC. Translated, it gives CASRVSGANVLTF. This chain connects TRBV19 to TRBJ2-6; D is unresolved. Germline-derived CDR1 and CDR2 are LNHDA and SQIVND (reference sequence). There are 13 residues in the CDR3. Trimming cost V 6 bases and J 1 base, with 4 bases left between them.

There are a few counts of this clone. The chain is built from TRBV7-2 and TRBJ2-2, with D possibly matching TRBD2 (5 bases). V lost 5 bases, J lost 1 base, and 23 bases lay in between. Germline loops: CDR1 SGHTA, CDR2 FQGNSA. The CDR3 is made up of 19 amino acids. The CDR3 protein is CASSPYFAGVWVNTGELFF. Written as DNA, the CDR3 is TGTGCCAGCAGCCCTTACTTCGCGGGCGTATGGGTGAACACCGGGGAGCTGTTTTTT.

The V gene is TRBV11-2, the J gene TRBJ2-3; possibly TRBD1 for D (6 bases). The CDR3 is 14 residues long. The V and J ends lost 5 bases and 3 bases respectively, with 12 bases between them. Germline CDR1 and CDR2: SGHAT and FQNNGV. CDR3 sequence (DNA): TGTGCCAGCAGCGGTAGGACAGCAACAGATACGCAGTATTTT. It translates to CASSGRTATDTQYF.

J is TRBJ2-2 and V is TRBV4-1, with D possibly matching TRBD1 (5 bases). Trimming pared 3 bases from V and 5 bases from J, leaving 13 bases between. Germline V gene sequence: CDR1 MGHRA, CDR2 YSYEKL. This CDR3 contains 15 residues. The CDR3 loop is CASSHPRGATGELFF. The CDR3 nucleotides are TGCGCCAGCAGCCATCCCCGTGGGGCGACCGGGGAGCTGTTTTTT.

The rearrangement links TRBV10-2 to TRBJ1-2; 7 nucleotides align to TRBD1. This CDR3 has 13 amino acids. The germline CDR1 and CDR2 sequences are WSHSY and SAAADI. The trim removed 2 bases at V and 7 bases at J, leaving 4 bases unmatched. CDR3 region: CASSEMTGFGYTF. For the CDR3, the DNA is TGCGCCAGCAGTGAGATGACAGGGTTTGGCTACACCTTC.